The sequence of this T cell receptor (beta chain) was determined in a study of Ad26.COV2.S vaccination and SARS-CoV-2 variants. This CDR3 has 15 amino acids. Germline values: CDR1 MGHRA, CDR2 YSYEKL. The V and J ends lost 1 base and 2 bases respectively, with 9 bases between them. Libraries were prepared by immunoSEQ multiplex PCR; TCRdb keeps only in-frame clonotypes and omits some of them. Of about 380,000 clones in the sample, 83% were seen once. This sample's treatment: 15 to 20 received Ad26.COV2.S at low or high dose, single or two shots; about 5 received placebo; per-sample allocation not given. Day 63 following the first vaccine or placebo injection was when the samples were taken.

The source of this sequence is a person aged 18 to 59 who received the Ad26.COV2.S COVID-19 vaccine or a placebo. The specimen was peripheral blood, collected in a trial of Ad26.COV2.S vaccine versus placebo. The J gene is TRBJ1-5, the V gene TRBV4-1; D call uncertain. In nucleotides, the CDR3 is TGCGCCAGCAGCCAAGTATTGGTTGGCAATCAGCCCCAGCATTTT. Protein: CASSQVLVGNQPQHF.